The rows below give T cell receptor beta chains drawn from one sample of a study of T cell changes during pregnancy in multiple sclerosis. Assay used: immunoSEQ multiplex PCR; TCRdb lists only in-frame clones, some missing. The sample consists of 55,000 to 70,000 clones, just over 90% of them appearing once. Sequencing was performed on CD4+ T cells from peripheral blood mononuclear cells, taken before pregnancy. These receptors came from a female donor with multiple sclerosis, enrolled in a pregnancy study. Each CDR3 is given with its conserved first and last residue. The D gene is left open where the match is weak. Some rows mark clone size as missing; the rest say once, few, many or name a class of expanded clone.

TGTGCCAGCAGTTACGGGAGCGGCCTGAGCTCCTACGAGCAGTACTTC | CASSYGSGLSSYEQYF | TRBV6-5 | NA | NA | TRBJ2-7
TGTGCCTGGAGCGAGGGAAGTCCGAACACCGGGGAGCTGTTTTTT | CAWSEGSPNTGELFF | TRBV30 | NA | NA | TRBJ2-2
TGTGCCAGCGGGAGGGAAGAGACCCAGTACTTC | CASGREETQYF | TRBV6-6 | NA | TRBD2 | TRBJ2-5
TGTGCCAGCAGTGAATGGGGTCAGGGTACCTACGAGCAGTACTTC | CASSEWGQGTYEQYF | TRBV6-1 | NA | NA | TRBJ2-7
TGCGCCAGCAGCTTGAAGGGAGGCTCGCTGGCCTACGAGCAGTACTTC | CASSLKGGSLAYEQYF | TRBV5-1 | NA | NA | TRBJ2-7
TGTGCCAGCAGCTTGGGTAGCGGAAACACCGGGGAGCTGTTTTTT | CASSLGSGNTGELFF | TRBV5-4 | NA | NA | TRBJ2-2
TGCGCCAGCAGCTTGGAGGATTGGCTAGCGGGAATAAGGGGCACAGATACGCAGTATTTT | CASSLEDWLAGIRGTDTQYF | TRBV5-1 | NA | TRBD2 | TRBJ2-3
TGTGCCAGCAGCCGCACCGGGACAGGGACCTACAATGAGCAGTTCTTC | CASSRTGTGTYNEQFF | TRBV4-2 | NA | TRBD1 | TRBJ2-1
TGTGCCAGCAGGTATAGCGGGAGGGCCTACAATGAGCAGTTCTTC | CASRYSGRAYNEQFF | TRBV6-5 | NA | TRBD2 | TRBJ2-1
TGTGCCAGCAGGGACTACAGCTCAACTAATGAAAAACTGTTTTTT | CASRDYSSTNEKLFF | TRBV2 | NA | NA | TRBJ1-4
TGTGCCAGCAGTTTCCAACAGGGGATTTCACAGGCTTTCTTT | CASSFQQGISQAFF | TRBV27 | few | TRBD1 | TRBJ1-1
TGTGCCAGCAGCTCCCGACTAGCGGGAGGGTACAATGAGCAGTTCTTC | CASSSRLAGGYNEQFF | TRBV5-8 | NA | TRBD2 | TRBJ2-1
TGTGCCATCAGTCTAAAAGGAGGGGTTGGTGAAAAACTGTTTTTT | CAISLKGGVGEKLFF | TRBV10-3 | once | NA | TRBJ1-4
TGTGCCAGCAGCGTCCAACCTCGAGGGCGGGAGGGCCCCTCCTACGAGCAGTACTTC | CASSVQPRGREGPSYEQYF | TRBV2 | NA | TRBD2 | TRBJ2-7
TGCGCCAGCAATAGCGGTGGGCTAAACACCGGGGAGCTGTTTTTT | CASNSGGLNTGELFF | TRBV5-1 | NA | NA | TRBJ2-2
TGCGCCAGCAGCTTGGTAGCGGGAGGGTTCACAGATACGCAGTATTTT | CASSLVAGGFTDTQYF | TRBV5-1 | NA | TRBD2 | TRBJ2-3
TGTGCCAGCAGTTACTCCGGGACTAGCGGATACGAGCAGTACTTC | CASSYSGTSGYEQYF | TRBV6-6 | NA | TRBD2 | TRBJ2-7
TGCGCCAGCAGCCGAACGGCCGGGGACAGCCGCTCCTACGAGCAGTACTTC | CASSRTAGDSRSYEQYF | TRBV4-1 | NA | TRBD1 | TRBJ2-7
TGTGCCAGCAGTCTCCGGGACAGGGTCTACGAGCAGTACTTC | CASSLRDRVYEQYF | TRBV6-6 | NA | TRBD1 | TRBJ2-7
TGTGCCAGCAGTTTATGGCGGGCTGCAGATACGCAGTATTTT | CASSLWRAADTQYF | TRBV28 | NA | NA | TRBJ2-3
TGTGCCAGCAGCTTAGGGGGGGGTCCGGCCACCGGGGAGCTGTTTTTT | CASSLGGGPATGELFF | TRBV7-6 | NA | TRBD2 | TRBJ2-2
TGTGCCAGCAGGTCTACAGGGTTTGGAAACACCATATATTTT | CASRSTGFGNTIYF | TRBV6-5 | NA | NA | TRBJ1-3
TGTGCCAGCGCTCCTTTGACTAGCGGGGTTAGGCTTACCGCGAACACCGGGGAGCTGTTTTTT | CASAPLTSGVRLTANTGELFF | TRBV7-3 | NA | TRBD2 | TRBJ2-2
TGTGCCAGCAGCCAGACAGGGTACAAGGGAAGGGCAACTAATGAAAAACTGTTTTTT | CASSQTGYKGRATNEKLFF | TRBV5-4 | NA | TRBD1 | TRBJ1-4
TGTGCCAGCAGTGAAAGAGAATACAATGAGCAGTTCTTC | CASSEREYNEQFF | TRBV2 | NA | NA | TRBJ2-1
TGCAGCGTTGAACGGACAGACTCCTACAATGAGCAGTTCTTC | CSVERTDSYNEQFF | TRBV29-1 | once | NA | TRBJ2-1
TGTGCCAGCAGCTCCGAGACAACCATGAACACTGAAGCTTTCTTT | CASSSETTMNTEAFF | TRBV7-9 | NA | NA | TRBJ1-1
TGTGCCAGCAGCCAAGAACCAGCGGGAGGGCCCTATGAGCAGTTCTTC | CASSQEPAGGPYEQFF | TRBV4-2 | NA | TRBD2 | TRBJ2-1
TGTGCCAGCCAAGGGGGGACTAACCAAGAGACCCAGTACTTC | CASQGGTNQETQYF | TRBV7-2 | NA | NA | TRBJ2-5
TGCGCCAGCAGCCAAGATCTACGGGGGGCAGGGGAGCAGTACTTC | CASSQDLRGAGEQYF | TRBV4-3 | NA | NA | TRBJ2-7
TGCGCCAGCAGCCAAGAGGCCTCAGGGTCGGACTACGAGCAGTACTTC | CASSQEASGSDYEQYF | TRBV4-3 | NA | NA | TRBJ2-7
TGTGCCAGCAGCGCGGTCGGACTAGCGGTCACAGATACGCAGTATTTT | CASSAVGLAVTDTQYF | TRBV9 | NA | TRBD2 | TRBJ2-3
TGTGCCTGGACCCGGGACAGGGGGCCCTATGGCTACACCTTC | CAWTRDRGPYGYTF | TRBV30 | NA | TRBD1 | TRBJ1-2
TGTGCCAGCAGGGACAGGTTAAACGAGCAGTACTTC | CASRDRLNEQYF | TRBV6-1 | NA | TRBD1 | TRBJ2-7
TGCAGCGCTTACAGGGAGGGCTATGGCTACACCTTC | CSAYREGYGYTF | TRBV29-1 | NA | NA | TRBJ1-2
TGTGCCAGGACGGGACTAGCGGGAGGGCGGGAAGAGACCCAGTACTTC | CARTGLAGGREETQYF | TRBV6-4 | NA | TRBD2 | TRBJ2-5
TGTGCCAGCAGCTTAGCACTAGCGGGACCTTTGAAGACCCAGTACTTC | CASSLALAGPLKTQYF | TRBV7-2 | NA | TRBD2 | TRBJ2-5
TGTGCCAGTAGTATTAACAGGGCCAAATGGGGCGAGCAGTACTTC | CASSINRAKWGEQYF | TRBV19 | NA | NA | TRBJ2-7
TGTGCCAGCAGTGAGAAGGACAGACCGAACACTGAAGCTTTCTTT | CASSEKDRPNTEAFF | TRBV6-1 | NA | NA | TRBJ1-1
TGTGCCAGCAGCTTAAGAACCCCTAGCGCCAGCACAGATACGCAGTATTTT | CASSLRTPSASTDTQYF | TRBV7-2 | NA | NA | TRBJ2-3
TGTGCCAGCAGTATCATCCCGGGGGACGAAAAACTGTTTTTT | CASSIIPGDEKLFF | TRBV6-1 | NA | NA | TRBJ1-4
TGCAGCGTTGAAGATCAGGGGACTAGCGGGAGTTGGGGTACGCAGTATTTT | CSVEDQGTSGSWGTQYF | TRBV29-1 | NA | TRBD2 | TRBJ2-3
TGCGCCAGCAGCTTATTTCTGAGCTCCTATAATTCACCCCTCCACTTT | CASSLFLSSYNSPLHF | TRBV5-1 | NA | NA | TRBJ1-6
TGTGCCAGCAGCTTGGGAGGGGGGGGCAACACAGATACGCAGTATTTT | CASSLGGGGNTDTQYF | TRBV5-4 | NA | NA | TRBJ2-3
TGTGCCAGCAGAAAGGACAGTCAAGAGACCCAGTACTTC | CASRKDSQETQYF | TRBV7-2 | NA | NA | TRBJ2-5
TGCGCCAGCCAAAAACAGGGGCCGAACACTGAAGCTTTCTTT | CASQKQGPNTEAFF | TRBV5-1 | NA | TRBD1 | TRBJ1-1
TGTGCCAGCAGCCCTTCCGGAGGACTCTATGGCTACACCTTC | CASSPSGGLYGYTF | TRBV11-2 | once | NA | TRBJ1-2
TGTGCCAGCAGCCCGGCTCCAGGGGGGACAGGGGCCAACGTCCTGACTTTC | CASSPAPGGTGANVLTF | TRBV27 | NA | NA | TRBJ2-6
TGTGCCAGCAGCCTCGAAGCGGGAGGGCCCCAAGAGACCCAGTACTTC | CASSLEAGGPQETQYF | TRBV9 | NA | TRBD2 | TRBJ2-5
TGTGCCAGCAGCTTAGACAGGCGCACCCGAGAGACCCAGTACTTC | CASSLDRRTRETQYF | TRBV5-5 | NA | NA | TRBJ2-5
TGCGCCAGCAGCTTGGCCGGGTCGGAGACCCAGTACTTC | CASSLAGSETQYF | TRBV5-1 | NA | NA | TRBJ2-5
TGTGCCAGCACCGGACTTTTGGAGGGTGGCTGGTACCAAGAGACCCAGTACTTC | CASTGLLEGGWYQETQYF | TRBV7-9 | NA | NA | TRBJ2-5
TGTGCCAGTAGTATCGGGGGGCAGGCAGATACGCAGTATTTT | CASSIGGQADTQYF | TRBV19 | NA | NA | TRBJ2-3